The clone carrying this TCR beta chain has more than one count but fewer than ten. TCR cDNA molecules each had a unique molecular identifier. TCRdb fed the 5' RACE reads into MiXCR, producing one record per CDR3 protein. The repertoire includes 9,500 to 14,000 distinct CDR3 sequences, around 3.7% of them detected once, and just over 7.5% sits in the top ten. The sample is drawn from a study of spatial heterogeneity in lung cancer. Regarding time point: sample taken at primary tumor resection. The study sequenced unsorted whole RNA from tumor, nontumor lung or frozen PBMC. V was trimmed by 7 bases and J by 4 bases, leaving 25 bases between them. The CDR3 length is 17 residues. CDR1 is MNHEY, CDR2 SMNVEV, per germline (reference sequence).

This TCR came from a male donor with early-stage non-small cell lung cancer. The genes are TRBV27 and TRBJ2-5; D may be TRBD2 (5 bases). The material sequenced was normal lung tissue next to the tumor, taken at surgery. The CDR3 protein is CASNLSFRADRGETQYF. The CDR3 DNA sequence: TGTGCCAGCAACCTTAGTTTTCGGGCCGATCGGGGAGAGACCCAGTACTTC.